This T cell receptor (beta chain) emerged from a study of post-analysis software for immune sequencing data. The wider study: The study covered relapsing-remitting, secondary progressive and progressive-relapsing courses of multiple sclerosis.

Findings and limits, study-wide: Five or six TRBV segments, TRBV5-6, TRBV5-1 and TRBV20-1 among them, were found more frequent in patients than controls. Diversity measured as normalized Chao1 was significantly lower in multiple sclerosis patients than in controls.

Every TCR beta cDNA library bore unique molecular identifiers. MiXCR was run by TCRdb on the PCR reads, yielding one entry per CDR3 protein. The table lists approximately 770,000 distinct CDR3 sequences, about half of them singletons. In its sample, this clonotype was seen a few times. Its antigen remains unidentified. V shed 5 bases and J 8 bases; nucleotides not matched to a gene: 3. This CDR3 is built from 12 residues. The V gene's germline CDR1 is SEHNR and CDR2 FQNEAQ (reference sequence). This TCR derives from a girl aged 10 to 17 with multiple sclerosis. The J gene is TRBJ2-7, the V gene TRBV7-9; 10 bases are shared with TRBD1. The sequenced sample was blood. CDR3 bases: TGTGCCAGCAGCCCGGGACAGGGGCAGCAGTACTTC. Its translation is CASSPGQGQQYF.